The clone carrying this T cell receptor beta chain came up once. Clones were sequenced by immunoSEQ multiplex PCR, and TCRdb holds only the in-frame ones, with some missing. The repertoire consists of approximately 210,000 clones, with roughly 79% occurring once and the leading ten covering 8% to 9.5%. Trimming removed 7 bases at V and 0 bases at J, with 13 bases between. In germline, CDR1 is LNHDA, CDR2 SQIVND (reference sequence). The CDR3 loop spans 15 amino acids. This record belongs to a study of blood T cell repertoires in COVID-19. The chain employs TRBV19 and TRBJ2-1; maybe TRBD2 (5 bases). Sequenced: PBMCs or T cells enriched from blood (not recorded which). The clonotype originates from a woman in her 50s with acute COVID-19. The CDR3 sequence is CASTSVASSYNEQFF. DNA for the CDR3: TGTGCCAGTACCTCGGTAGCGAGCTCCTACAATGAGCAGTTCTTC.